What follows describes a single T cell receptor beta chain. Per the germline V gene, CDR1 is SGHDT and CDR2 is YYEEEE. The CDR3 is made up of 16 amino acids. Trimming took off 0 bases at V and 0 bases at J, with 13 bases between the two ends. The source of the sample is a study of blood T cell repertoires in COVID-19. For the study at large: Some COVID-19 samples were acute and others convalescent; all came from the United States, Italy and Spain. Sample material is recorded as cDNA or gDNA derived from T cells, B-cell-depleted T cells, or PBMCs.

Original methodology: Amplification from reference gene primers served as the basis for estimated nucleated cell counts. Profiled with immunoSEQ multiplex PCR; TCRdb holds only in-frame clones, not every one. That table furnishes V, J and clone size, whereas the DNA furnished D and trimming. Among 85,000 to 100,000 clones, 85% were seen once, and the ten largest hold about 3.8%. Material: peripheral blood. The rearrangement joins TRBV5-6 to TRBJ2-7; D remains ambiguous. The TCR originated in a man in his 60s with acute or convalescent COVID-19. The CDR3 spells CASSLGALYISYEQYF. The CDR3 coding sequence is TGTGCCAGCAGCTTGGGAGCGCTCTACATCTCCTACGAGCAGTACTTC.